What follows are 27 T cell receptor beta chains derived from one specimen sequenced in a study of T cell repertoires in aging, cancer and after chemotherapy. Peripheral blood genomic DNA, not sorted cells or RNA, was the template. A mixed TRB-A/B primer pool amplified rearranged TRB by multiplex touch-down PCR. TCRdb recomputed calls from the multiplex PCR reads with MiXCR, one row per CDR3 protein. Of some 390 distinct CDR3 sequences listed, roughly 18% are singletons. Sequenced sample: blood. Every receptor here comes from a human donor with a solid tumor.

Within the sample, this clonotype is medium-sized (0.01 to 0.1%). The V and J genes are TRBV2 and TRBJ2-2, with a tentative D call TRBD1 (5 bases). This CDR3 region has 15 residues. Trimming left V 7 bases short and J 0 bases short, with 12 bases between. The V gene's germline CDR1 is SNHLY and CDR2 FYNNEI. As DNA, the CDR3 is TGTGCCAGCATTGGGGCCCGACCGAACACCGGGGAGCTGTTTTTT. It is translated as CASIGARPNTGELFF. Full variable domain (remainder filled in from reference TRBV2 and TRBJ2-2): EPEVTQTPSHQVTQMGQEVILRCVPISNHLYFYWYRQILGQKVEFLVSFYNNEISEKSEIFDDQFSVERPDGSNFTLKIRSTKLEDSAMYFCASIGARPNTGELFFGEGSRLTVL.

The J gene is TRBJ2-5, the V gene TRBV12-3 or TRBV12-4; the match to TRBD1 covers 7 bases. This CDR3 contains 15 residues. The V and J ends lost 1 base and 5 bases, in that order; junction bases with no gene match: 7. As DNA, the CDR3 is TGTGCCAGCAGTTTAGGGGTAGGGGGCGCGGAGACCCAGTACTTC. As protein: CASSLGVGGAETQYF.

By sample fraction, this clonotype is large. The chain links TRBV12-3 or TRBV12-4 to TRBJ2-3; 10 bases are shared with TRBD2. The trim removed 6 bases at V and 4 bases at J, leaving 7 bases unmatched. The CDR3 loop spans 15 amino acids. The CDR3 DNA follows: TGTGCCAGCAGGGGGGGTAGCGGGAGGTCAGATACGCAGTATTTT. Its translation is CASRGGSGRSDTQYF.

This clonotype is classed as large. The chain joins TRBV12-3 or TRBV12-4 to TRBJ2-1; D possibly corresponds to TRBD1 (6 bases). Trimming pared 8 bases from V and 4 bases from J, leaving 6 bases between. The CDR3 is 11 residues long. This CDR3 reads CASGQYNEQFF. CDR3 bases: TGTGCCAGCGGACAGTACAATGAGCAGTTCTTC.

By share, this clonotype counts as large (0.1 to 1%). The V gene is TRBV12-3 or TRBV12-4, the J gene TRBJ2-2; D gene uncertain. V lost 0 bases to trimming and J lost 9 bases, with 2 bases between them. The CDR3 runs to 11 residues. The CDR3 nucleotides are TGTGCCAGCAGTTTAGCGCGGGAGCTGTTTTTT. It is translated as CASSLARELFF.

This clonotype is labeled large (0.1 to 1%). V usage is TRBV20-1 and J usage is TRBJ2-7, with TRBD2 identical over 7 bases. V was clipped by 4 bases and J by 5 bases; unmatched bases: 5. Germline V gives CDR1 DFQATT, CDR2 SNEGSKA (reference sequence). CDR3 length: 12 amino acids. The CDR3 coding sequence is TGCAGTGCTACCCGGGGAGGGGACGAGCAGTACTTC. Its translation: CSATRGGDEQYF.

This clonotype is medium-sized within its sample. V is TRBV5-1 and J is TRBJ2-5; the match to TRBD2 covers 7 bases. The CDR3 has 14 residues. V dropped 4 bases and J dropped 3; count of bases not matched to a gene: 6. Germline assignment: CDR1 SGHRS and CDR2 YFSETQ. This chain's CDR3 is CASSPGGGKETQYF. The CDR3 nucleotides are TGCGCCAGCAGCCCTGGGGGGGGAAAAGAGACCCAGTACTTC.

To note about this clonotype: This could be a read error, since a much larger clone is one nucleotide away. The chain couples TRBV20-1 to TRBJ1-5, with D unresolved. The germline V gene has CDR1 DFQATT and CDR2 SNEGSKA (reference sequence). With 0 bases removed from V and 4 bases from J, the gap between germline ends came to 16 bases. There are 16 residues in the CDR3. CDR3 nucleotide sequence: TGCAGTGCTAGAGATCCCCGGGTATCTGCTAATCAGCCCCAGCATTTT. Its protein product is CSARDPRVSANQPQHF.

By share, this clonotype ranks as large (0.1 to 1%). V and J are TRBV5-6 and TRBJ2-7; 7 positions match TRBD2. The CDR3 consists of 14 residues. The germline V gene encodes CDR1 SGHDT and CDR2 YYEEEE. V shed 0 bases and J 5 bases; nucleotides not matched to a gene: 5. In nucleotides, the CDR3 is TGTGCCAGCAGCTTGGGGCGGGGGATCCACGAGCAGTACTTC. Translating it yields CASSLGRGIHEQYF.

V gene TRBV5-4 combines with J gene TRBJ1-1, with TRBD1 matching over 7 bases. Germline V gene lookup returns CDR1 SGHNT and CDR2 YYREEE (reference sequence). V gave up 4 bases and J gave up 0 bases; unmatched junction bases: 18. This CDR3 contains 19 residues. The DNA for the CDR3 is TGTGCCAGCAGCCAGGGGGGGGCAGGGGGTGTTACGGTGAACACTGAAGCTTTCTTT. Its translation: CASSQGGAGGVTVNTEAFF.

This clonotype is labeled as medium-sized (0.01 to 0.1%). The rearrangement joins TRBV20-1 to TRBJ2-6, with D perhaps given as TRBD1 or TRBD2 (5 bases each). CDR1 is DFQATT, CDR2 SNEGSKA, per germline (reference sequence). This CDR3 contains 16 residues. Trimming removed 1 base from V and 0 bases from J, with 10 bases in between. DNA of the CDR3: TGCAGTGCTAGAGGGTGGGGGATCTCTGGGGCCAACGTCCTGACTTTC. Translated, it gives CSARGWGISGANVLTF.

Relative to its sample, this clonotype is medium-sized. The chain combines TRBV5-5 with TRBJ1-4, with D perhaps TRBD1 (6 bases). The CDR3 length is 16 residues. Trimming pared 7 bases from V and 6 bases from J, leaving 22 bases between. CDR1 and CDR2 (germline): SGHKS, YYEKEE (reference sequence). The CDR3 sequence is CASQVTNRAGDEKLFF. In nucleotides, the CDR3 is TGTGCCAGCCAAGTAACTAACAGGGCCGGGGATGAAAAACTGTTTTTT.

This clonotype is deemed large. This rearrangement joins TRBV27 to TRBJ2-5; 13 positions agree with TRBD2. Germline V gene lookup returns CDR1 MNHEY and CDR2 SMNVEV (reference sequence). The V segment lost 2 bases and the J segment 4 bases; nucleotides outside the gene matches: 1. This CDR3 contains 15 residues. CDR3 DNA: TGTGCCAGCAGTTTAGGACTAGCGGGAGTAGAGACCCAGTACTTC. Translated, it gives CASSLGLAGVETQYF.

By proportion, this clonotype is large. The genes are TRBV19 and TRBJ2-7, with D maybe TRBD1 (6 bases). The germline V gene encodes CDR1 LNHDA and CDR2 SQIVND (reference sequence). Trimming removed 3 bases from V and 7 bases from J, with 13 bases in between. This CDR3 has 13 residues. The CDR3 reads CASSILQGGEQYF. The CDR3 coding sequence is TGTGCCAGTAGTATCTTACAGGGTGGGGAGCAGTACTTC.

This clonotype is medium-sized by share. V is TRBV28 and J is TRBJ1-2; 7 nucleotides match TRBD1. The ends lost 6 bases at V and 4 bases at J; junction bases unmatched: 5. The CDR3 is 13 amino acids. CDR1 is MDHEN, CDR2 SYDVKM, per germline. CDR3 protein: CASSQGQRYGYTF. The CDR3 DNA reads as TGTGCCAGCAGCCAGGGACAGCGCTATGGCTACACCTTC.

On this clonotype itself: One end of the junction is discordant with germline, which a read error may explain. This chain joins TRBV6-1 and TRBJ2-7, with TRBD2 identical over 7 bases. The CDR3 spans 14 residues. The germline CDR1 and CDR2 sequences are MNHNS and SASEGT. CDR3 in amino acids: CASGERLPLYEQYF. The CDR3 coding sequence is TGCGCCAGCGGGGAGCGTCTTCCCCTCTACGAGCAGTACTTC.

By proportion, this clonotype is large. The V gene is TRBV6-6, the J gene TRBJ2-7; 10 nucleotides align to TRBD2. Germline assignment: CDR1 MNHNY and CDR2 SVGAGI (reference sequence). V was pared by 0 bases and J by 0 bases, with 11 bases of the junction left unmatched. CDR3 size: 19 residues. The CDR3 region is CASSYSLERGGHSSYEQYF. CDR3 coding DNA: TGTGCCAGCAGTTACTCTTTGGAGCGGGGGGGCCATTCCTCCTACGAGCAGTACTTC.

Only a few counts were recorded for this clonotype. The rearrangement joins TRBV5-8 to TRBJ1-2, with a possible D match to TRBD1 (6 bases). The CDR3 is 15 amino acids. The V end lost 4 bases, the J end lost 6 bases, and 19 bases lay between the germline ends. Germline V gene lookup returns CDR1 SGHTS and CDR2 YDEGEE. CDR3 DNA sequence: TGTGCCAGCAGCCGTGGATGGACCGCAGGGGATGGCTACACCTTC. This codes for CASSRGWTAGDGYTF.

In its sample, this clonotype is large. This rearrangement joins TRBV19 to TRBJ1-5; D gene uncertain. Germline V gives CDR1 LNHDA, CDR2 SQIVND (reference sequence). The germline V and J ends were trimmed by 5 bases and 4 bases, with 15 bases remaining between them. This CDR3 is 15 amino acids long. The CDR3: CASSPSGPINQPQHF. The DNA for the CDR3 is TGTGCCAGTAGTCCATCCGGTCCTATTAATCAGCCCCAGCATTTT.

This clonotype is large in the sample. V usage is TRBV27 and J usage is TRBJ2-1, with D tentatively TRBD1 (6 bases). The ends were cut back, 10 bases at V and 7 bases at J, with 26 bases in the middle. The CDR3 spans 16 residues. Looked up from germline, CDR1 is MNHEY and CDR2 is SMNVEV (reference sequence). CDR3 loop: CATGQSPPPGINEQFF. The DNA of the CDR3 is TGTGCCACCGGACAGTCCCCCCCCCCGGGGATTAATGAGCAGTTCTTC.

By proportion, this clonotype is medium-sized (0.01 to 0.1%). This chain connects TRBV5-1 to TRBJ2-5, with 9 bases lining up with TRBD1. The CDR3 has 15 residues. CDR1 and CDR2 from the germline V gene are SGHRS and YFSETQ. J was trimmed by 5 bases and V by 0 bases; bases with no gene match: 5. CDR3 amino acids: CASSLVTGGAETQYF. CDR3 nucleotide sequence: TGCGCCAGCAGCTTGGTTACAGGGGGCGCGGAGACCCAGTACTTC.

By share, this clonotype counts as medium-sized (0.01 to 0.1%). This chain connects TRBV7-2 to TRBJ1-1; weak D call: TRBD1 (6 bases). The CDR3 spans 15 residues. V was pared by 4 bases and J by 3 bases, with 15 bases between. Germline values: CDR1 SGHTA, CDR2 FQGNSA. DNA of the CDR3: TGTGCCAGCAGCTCAGGGGCAGGGATGGACACTGAAGCTTTCTTT. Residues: CASSSGAGMDTEAFF.

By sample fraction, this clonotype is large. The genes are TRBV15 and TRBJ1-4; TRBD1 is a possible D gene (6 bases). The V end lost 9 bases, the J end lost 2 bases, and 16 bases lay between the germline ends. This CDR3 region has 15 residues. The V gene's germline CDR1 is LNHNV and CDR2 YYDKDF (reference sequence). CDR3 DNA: TGTGCCACTAGGGAGGGGGTGTCCACTAATGAAAAACTGTTTTTT. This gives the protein CATREGVSTNEKLFF.

CDR3 sequence: CASSRTGGVNTGELFF. DNA for the CDR3: TGTGCCAGCAGTAGGACAGGGGGCGTGAACACCGGGGAGCTGTTTTTT. The chain employs TRBV6-5 and TRBJ2-2; TRBD1 aligns across 11 bases. V lost 5 bases and J lost 1; bases outside the gene matches: 3. CDR1 MNHEY and CDR2 SVGAGI come from the germline V gene. The CDR3 is 16 residues long.

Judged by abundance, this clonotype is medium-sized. The CDR3 bases are TGTGCCAGCAACAAGGACAGTGAGTTTTTTGGTGAGCAGTTCTTC. It yields the protein CASNKDSEFFGEQFF. The J gene is TRBJ2-1, the V gene TRBV7-9; the D gene is possibly TRBD1 (6 bases). The germline V gene encodes CDR1 SEHNR and CDR2 FQNEAQ (reference sequence). The germline V and J ends were trimmed by 7 bases and 9 bases, with 22 bases remaining between them. The CDR3 totals 15 residues.

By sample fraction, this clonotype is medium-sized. The chain's CDR3 is CASSLVSSYNEQFF. DNA of the CDR3: TGTGCCAGCAGCCTAGTTAGCTCCTACAATGAGCAGTTCTTC. The rearrangement links TRBV28 to TRBJ2-1, with D unresolved. This CDR3 comprises 14 residues. In germline, CDR1 is MDHEN, CDR2 SYDVKM. Trimming pared 6 bases from V and 0 bases from J, leaving 9 bases between.

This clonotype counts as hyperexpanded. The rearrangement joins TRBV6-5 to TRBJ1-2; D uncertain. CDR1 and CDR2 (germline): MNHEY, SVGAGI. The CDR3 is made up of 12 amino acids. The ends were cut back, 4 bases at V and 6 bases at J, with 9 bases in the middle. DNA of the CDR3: TGTGCCAGCAGTTCGGGGAGAAATGGCTACACCTTC. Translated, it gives CASSSGRNGYTF.